This T cell receptor beta chain was identified in a study of blood T cell repertoires in COVID-19. Germline values: CDR1 MGHRA, CDR2 YSYEKL. The length of the CDR3 is 16 residues. V shed 4 bases, J shed 2 bases, and the junction held 8 bases outside the gene matches. Clones were sequenced by immunoSEQ multiplex PCR, and TCRdb holds only the in-frame ones, with some missing. The top ten hold 0.83% of the sample, which has under 250,000 clones, about nine tenths seen once. Seattle-derived patients entered the study during active infection and were followed longitudinally. The chain recombines TRBV4-1 with TRBJ2-7; 10 bases line up with TRBD2. The receptor was isolated from a man younger than 40 with COVID-19, enrolled during active disease. Material for sequencing was peripheral blood. CDR3 bases: TGCGCCAGCAGCCGGGCTAGCGGGGGCATTACCTACGAGCAGTACTTC. This encodes CASSRASGGITYEQYF.